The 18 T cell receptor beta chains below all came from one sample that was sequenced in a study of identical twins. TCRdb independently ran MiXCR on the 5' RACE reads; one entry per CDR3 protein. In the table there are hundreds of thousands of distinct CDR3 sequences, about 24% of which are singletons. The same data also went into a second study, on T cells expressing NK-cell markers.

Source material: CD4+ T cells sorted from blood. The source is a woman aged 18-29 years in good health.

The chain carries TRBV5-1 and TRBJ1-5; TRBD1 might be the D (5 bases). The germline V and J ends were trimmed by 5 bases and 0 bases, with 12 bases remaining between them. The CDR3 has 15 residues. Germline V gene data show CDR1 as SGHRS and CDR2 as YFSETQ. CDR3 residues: CASSPDSPSNQPQHF. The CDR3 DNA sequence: TGCGCCAGCAGTCCCGACAGTCCTAGCAATCAGCCCCAGCATTTT. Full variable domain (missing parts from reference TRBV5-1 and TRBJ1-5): KAGVTQTPRYLIKTRGQQVTLSCSPISGHRSVSWYQQTPGQGLQFLFEYFSETQRNKGNFPGRFSGRQFSNSRSEMNVSTLELGDSALYLCASSPDSPSNQPQHFGDGTRLSIL.

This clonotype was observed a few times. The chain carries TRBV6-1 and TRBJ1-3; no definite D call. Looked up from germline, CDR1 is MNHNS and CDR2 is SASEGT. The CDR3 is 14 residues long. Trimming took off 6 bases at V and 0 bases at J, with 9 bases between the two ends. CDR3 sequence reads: CASRLRPSGNTIYF. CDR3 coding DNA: TGTGCCAGCAGACTTCGGCCCTCTGGAAACACCATATATTTT.

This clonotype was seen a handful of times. The CDR3 coding sequence is TGTGCCAGCAGCTTAGCCGAACTAGGCTACGAGCAGTACTTC. It codes for CASSLAELGYEQYF. The rearrangement uses TRBV7-9 and TRBJ2-7; tentatively, D is TRBD2 (5 bases). This CDR3 is built from 14 residues. Germline CDR1 SEHNR, CDR2 FQNEAQ (reference sequence). Trimming left V 0 bases short and J 3 bases short, with 9 bases between.

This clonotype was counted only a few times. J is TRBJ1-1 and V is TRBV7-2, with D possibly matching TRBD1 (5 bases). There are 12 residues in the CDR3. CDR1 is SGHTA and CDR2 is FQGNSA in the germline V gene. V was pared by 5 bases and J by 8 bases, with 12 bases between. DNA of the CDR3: TGTGCCAGCAGCCGCGCGGGGCGGGAAGCTTTCTTT. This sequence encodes CASSRAGREAFF.

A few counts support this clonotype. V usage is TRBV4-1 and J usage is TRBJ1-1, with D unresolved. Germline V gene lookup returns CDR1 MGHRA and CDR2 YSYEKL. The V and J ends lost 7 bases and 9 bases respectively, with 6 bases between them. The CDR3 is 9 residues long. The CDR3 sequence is CASTRKAFF. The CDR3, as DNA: TGCGCCAGCACGCGGAAAGCTTTCTTT.

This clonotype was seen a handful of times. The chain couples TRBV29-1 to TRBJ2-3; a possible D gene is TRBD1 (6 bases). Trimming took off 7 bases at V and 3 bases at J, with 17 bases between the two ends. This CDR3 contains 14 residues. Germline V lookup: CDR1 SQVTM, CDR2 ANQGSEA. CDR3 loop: CSAGRTAVTDTQYF. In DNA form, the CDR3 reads TGCAGCGCTGGGCGGACAGCGGTTACAGATACGCAGTATTTT.

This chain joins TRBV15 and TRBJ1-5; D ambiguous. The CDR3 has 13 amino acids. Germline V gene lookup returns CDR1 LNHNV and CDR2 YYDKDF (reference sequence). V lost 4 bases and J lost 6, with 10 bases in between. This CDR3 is CATSKGFAQPQHF. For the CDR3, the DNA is TGTGCCACCAGCAAAGGGTTCGCTCAGCCCCAGCATTTT.

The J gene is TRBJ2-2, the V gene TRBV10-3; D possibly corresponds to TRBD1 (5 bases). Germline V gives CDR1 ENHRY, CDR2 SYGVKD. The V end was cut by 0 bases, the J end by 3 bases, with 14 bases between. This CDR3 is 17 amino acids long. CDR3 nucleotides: TGTGCCATCAGTGAGTCGGGGCCCCTGGCCGACACCGGGGAGCTGTTTTTT. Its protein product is CAISESGPLADTGELFF.

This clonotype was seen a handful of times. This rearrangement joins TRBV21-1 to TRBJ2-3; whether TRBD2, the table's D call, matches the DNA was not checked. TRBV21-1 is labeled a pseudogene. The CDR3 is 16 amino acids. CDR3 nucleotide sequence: TGTGCCAGCAGCAAAGAGGCGGGATACGGCACAGATACGCAGTATTTT. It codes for CASSKEAGYGTDTQYF.

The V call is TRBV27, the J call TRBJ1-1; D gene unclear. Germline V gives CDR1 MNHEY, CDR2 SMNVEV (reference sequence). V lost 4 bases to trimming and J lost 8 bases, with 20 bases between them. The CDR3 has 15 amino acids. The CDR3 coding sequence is TGTGCCAGCAGTTCCCGATTTCGGCACGGTAAGGAAGCTTTCTTT. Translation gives CASSSRFRHGKEAFF.

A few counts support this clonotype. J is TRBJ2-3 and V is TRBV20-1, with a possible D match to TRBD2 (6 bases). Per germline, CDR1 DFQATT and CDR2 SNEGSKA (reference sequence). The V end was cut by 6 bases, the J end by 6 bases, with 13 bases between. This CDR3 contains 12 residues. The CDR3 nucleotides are TGCAGTGCCCGGAGGGGAGTGGATACGCAGTATTTT. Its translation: CSARRGVDTQYF.

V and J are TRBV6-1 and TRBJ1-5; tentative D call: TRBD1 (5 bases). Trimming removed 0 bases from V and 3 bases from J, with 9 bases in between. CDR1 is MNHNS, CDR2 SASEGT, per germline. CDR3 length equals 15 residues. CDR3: CASSEAGEFNQPQHF. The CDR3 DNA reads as TGTGCCAGCAGTGAAGCGGGGGAATTCAATCAGCCCCAGCATTTT.

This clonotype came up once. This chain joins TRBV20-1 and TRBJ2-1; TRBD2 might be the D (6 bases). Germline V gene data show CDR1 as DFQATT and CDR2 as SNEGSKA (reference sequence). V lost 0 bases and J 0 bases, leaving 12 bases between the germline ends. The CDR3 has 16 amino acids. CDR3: CSARDLFGSSYNEQFF. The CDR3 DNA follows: TGCAGTGCTAGAGATCTTTTCGGGAGCTCCTACAATGAGCAGTTCTTC.

In DNA, the CDR3 is TGTGCCAGCAGCCCCCAGTCTGGGCTCACAGATACGCAGTATTTT. Translating gives CASSPQSGLTDTQYF. The J gene is TRBJ2-3, the V gene TRBV7-9; D remains unclear. Trimming took off 5 bases at V and 2 bases at J, with 14 bases between the two ends. The V gene's germline CDR1 is SEHNR and CDR2 FQNEAQ (reference sequence). This CDR3 spans 15 amino acids.

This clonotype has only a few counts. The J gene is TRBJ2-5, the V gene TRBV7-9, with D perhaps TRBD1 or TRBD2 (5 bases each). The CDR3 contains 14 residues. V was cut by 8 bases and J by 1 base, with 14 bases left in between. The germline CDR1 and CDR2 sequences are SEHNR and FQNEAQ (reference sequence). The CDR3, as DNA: TGTGCCAGCGCAGGGAGCCTAATCCAAGAGACCCAGTACTTC. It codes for CASAGSLIQETQYF.

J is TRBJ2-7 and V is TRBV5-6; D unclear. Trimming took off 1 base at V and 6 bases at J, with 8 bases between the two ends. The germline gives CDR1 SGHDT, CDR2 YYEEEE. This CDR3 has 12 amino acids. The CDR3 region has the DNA TGTGCCAGCAGCTTGAACGCACTCGAGCAGTACTTC. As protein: CASSLNALEQYF.

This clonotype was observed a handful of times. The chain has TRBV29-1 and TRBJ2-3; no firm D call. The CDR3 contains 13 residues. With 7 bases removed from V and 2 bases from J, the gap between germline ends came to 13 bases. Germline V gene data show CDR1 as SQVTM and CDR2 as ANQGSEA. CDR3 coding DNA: TGCAGCGGAACGATAGTAGACACAGATACGCAGTATTTT. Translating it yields CSGTIVDTDTQYF.

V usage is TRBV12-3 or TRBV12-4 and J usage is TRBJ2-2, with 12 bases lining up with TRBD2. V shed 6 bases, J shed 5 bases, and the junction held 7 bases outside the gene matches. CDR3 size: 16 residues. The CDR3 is CASRPWTSGTTGELFF. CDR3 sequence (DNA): TGTGCCAGCAGGCCTTGGACTAGCGGGACTACCGGGGAGCTGTTTTTT.